The 11 T cell receptor beta chains below were found in one sample sequenced in a study of blood T cell repertoires in COVID-19. Assay: immunoSEQ multiplex PCR; the TCRdb copy retains only in-frame clones and omits some. Here the sample spans 200,000 to 250,000 clones, about 85% being singletons. The sequenced sample was peripheral blood. The receptors originated from a man aged 45-60 years who had recovered from COVID-19.

The chain joins TRBV3-1 (or the pseudogene TRBV3-2) to TRBJ1-1; the D is unclear. The germline gives CDR1 LGHDT, CDR2 YNNKEL (reference sequence). The CDR3 runs to 17 residues. Trimming took 4 bases from V and 1 from J, leaving 19 bases between them. CDR3 in amino acids: CASSLRRLAGRNTEAFF. The CDR3 coding sequence is TGTGCCAGCAGCCTAAGACGCCTAGCCGGTAGGAACACTGAAGCTTTCTTT.

This clone has a handful of counts. This rearrangement joins TRBV4-1 to TRBJ2-1, with D perhaps matching TRBD1 (5 bases). Between the trimmed V and J ends, which lost 7 bases and 6 bases, there was a span of 16 bases. Germline V gene lookup returns CDR1 MGHRA and CDR2 YSYEKL. The CDR3 covers 14 residues. CDR3: CASTAQVYFNEQFF. The CDR3 bases are TGCGCCAGCACGGCACAGGTTTATTTCAATGAGCAGTTCTTC.

The genes are TRBV7-2 and TRBJ2-5, with TRBD1 as a possible D gene (6 bases). CDR1 is SGHTA, CDR2 FQGNSA, per germline. The CDR3 is 15 residues long. Trimming shortened V by 4 bases and J by 0 bases, and 12 bases separated the two germline ends. CDR3 amino acids: CASSSRRDNQETQYF. The CDR3 nucleotides are TGTGCCAGCAGCTCCCGCCGGGACAACCAAGAGACCCAGTACTTC.

V and J are TRBV27 and TRBJ1-2, with TRBD1 matching over 7 bases. V was clipped by 6 bases and J by 2 bases; unmatched bases: 3. Per the germline V gene, CDR1 is MNHEY and CDR2 is SMNVEV (reference sequence). The CDR3 is made up of 13 amino acids. The DNA of the CDR3 is TGTGCCAGCAGGCGACAGGGCAACTATGGCTACACCTTC. Its protein is CASRRQGNYGYTF.

J is TRBJ2-7 and V is TRBV4-1; 8 nucleotides agree with TRBD1. CDR3 length equals 15 residues. V shed 1 base and J 2 bases; nucleotides not matched to a gene: 4. CDR1 and CDR2 (germline): MGHRA, YSYEKL. The CDR3 is CASSQGQGATYEQYF. In DNA, the CDR3 is TGCGCCAGCAGCCAAGGGCAGGGGGCCACCTACGAGCAGTACTTC.

This clone has more than one count but fewer than ten. The genes are TRBV11-2 and TRBJ2-6; TRBD1 is a possible D gene (5 bases). With 2 bases removed from V and 0 bases from J, the gap between germline ends came to 17 bases. The CDR3 spans 19 residues. Germline V gives CDR1 SGHAT, CDR2 FQNNGV. The CDR3 loop reads CASSLRGNIGISGANVLTF. For the CDR3, the DNA is TGTGCCAGCAGCTTAAGGGGAAATATAGGAATCTCTGGGGCCAACGTCCTGACTTTC.

The rearrangement uses TRBV5-4 and TRBJ2-3; 9 bases align to TRBD2. The CDR3 sequence is 15 residues long. J was trimmed by 2 bases and V by 4 bases; bases with no gene match: 5. Germline V gives CDR1 SGHNT, CDR2 YYREEE (reference sequence). CDR3 in amino acids: CASSTGLANTDTQYF. Here the CDR3 DNA reads TGTGCCAGCAGCACGGGACTAGCCAACACAGATACGCAGTATTTT.

The chain joins TRBV6-5 to TRBJ1-1; tentatively, D is TRBD1 (6 bases). This CDR3 is 11 amino acids long. Trimming took 8 bases from V and 9 from J, leaving 13 bases between them. Germline CDR1 and CDR2: MNHEY and SVGAGI. The CDR3 reads CASRTTGKAFF. CDR3 DNA sequence: TGTGCCAGCCGAACAACAGGGAAAGCTTTCTTT.

J is TRBJ2-7 and V is TRBV27, with TRBD2 identical over 10 bases. The ends lost 3 bases at V and 5 bases at J; junction bases unmatched: 7. The CDR3 consists of 15 residues. Germline values: CDR1 MNHEY, CDR2 SMNVEV (reference sequence). The CDR3 DNA sequence: TGTGCCAGCAGTTTGAGGTTAGCGGGAGGCGACGAGCAGTACTTC. Amino acids: CASSLRLAGGDEQYF.

CDR3 protein: CASSLGGLMNTEAFF. Written as DNA, the CDR3 is TGTGCCAGCAGCTTAGGTGGCCTGATGAACACTGAAGCTTTCTTT. This chain connects TRBV7-8 to TRBJ1-1; D remains unclear. Germline CDR1 and CDR2: SGHVS and FQNEAQ. The V gene lost 1 base and the J gene lost 0 bases, with 9 bases spanning the gap. This CDR3 is 15 amino acids long.

This clone showed up just a few times. The chain recombines TRBV10-2 with TRBJ2-3; 9 bases align to TRBD2. The CDR3 consists of 16 residues. The trim removed 6 bases at V and 2 bases at J, leaving 9 bases unmatched. CDR1 and CDR2 (germline): WSHSY, SAAADI. The DNA for the CDR3 is TGCGCCAGCAGGTCGGCACTAGCGGGCCCCACAGATACGCAGTATTTT. It encodes CASRSALAGPTDTQYF.